Listed below are T cell receptor beta chains from one sample, sequenced in a study of T cells in Graves' hyperthyroidism and ophthalmopathy. Each CDR3 protein is one row after TCRdb ran MiXCR on the multiplex PCR reads. The data hold roughly 180,000 distinct CDR3 sequences, with 9.4% observed a single time. Material for sequencing was blood. These receptors originate from a young woman with Graves' hyperthyroidism that later progressed to Graves' ophthalmopathy. CDR3s include the opening cysteine and the closing phenylalanine or tryptophan. Expanded clones are given a class, and other clones once, few, many or no size at all.

V gene,J gene,clone size,CDR3 protein
TRBV24-1,TRBJ1-5,many,CATGGAVNQPQHF
TRBV4-2,TRBJ2-3,NA,CASSQVGDTDTQYF
TRBV6-1,TRBJ2-1,many,CASSPPRLAKEQFF
TRBV2,TRBJ1-1,many,CASSDGGRGGGTEAFF
TRBV20-1,TRBJ2-7,NA,CSATGTSSYEQYF
TRBV5-1,TRBJ2-2,NA,CASSLVRPDTGKLFF
TRBV6-1,TRBJ2-2,many,CASSDSGVTDTGELFF
TRBV7-9,TRBJ1-2,many,CASSPGDGHHGYTF
TRBV6-2/TRBV6-3,TRBJ2-1,many,CASSYPTPDQFF
TRBV29-1,TRBJ1-5,many,CSARGEGMNQPQHF
TRBV13,TRBJ2-7,many,CASSLAGGGYEQYF
TRBV5-1,TRBJ2-7,many,CASSLGLLRDGAYEQYF
TRBV6-5,TRBJ1-6,NA,CASSYSPRGPSYNSPLHF
TRBV24-1,TRBJ2-1,NA,CATSDSGFGQNNEQFF
TRBV20-1,TRBJ2-1,many,CSAVEYNEQFF
TRBV15,TRBJ1-5,many,CATSRGQGSNQPQHF
TRBV28,TRBJ1-4,many,CASSLRTGKNEKLFF
TRBV30,TRBJ1-1,many,CAWGRDRTNTEAFF
TRBV6-1,TRBJ2-5,many,CASTTSGPQETQYF
TRBV7-3,TRBJ2-3,many,CASSLGLTDTQYF
TRBV27,TRBJ2-1,many,CASSQQGTSSYNEQFF
TRBV7-2,TRBJ2-3,many,CASSLASRASTDTQYF
TRBV14,TRBJ2-1,many,CASSPLGRESYNEQFF
TRBV11-2,TRBJ2-3,NA,CASSLVRVTDTQYF
TRBV29-1,TRBJ1-2,many,CSVEPTGGVGYTF